This T cell receptor beta chain appears in the sequencing data of a study of cytomegalovirus exposure and HLA in healthy donors. Study-level points and caveats: The authors excluded some V segments, including TRBV6-2 and TRBV6-3, as indistinguishable. A later analysis reportedly found that, within productive TCRs, an Asian-associated ancestry cluster had fewer N-insertions than the mean observed across the approximately 700 donors.

The PCR used 60 Vbeta and 13 Jbeta primers. Repertoires were generated with immunoSEQ multiplex PCR, while TCRdb's copy carries only in-frame clones and drops some. The profile shows approximately 130,000 clones, roughly 80% of them singletons. Germline V CDR1 and CDR2: MNHEY, SVGAGI. The CDR3 has 14 residues. V lost 5 bases and J lost 3; bases outside the gene matches: 6. Regarding this clone: As yet, its antigen is unknown.

The receptor was isolated from a middle-aged woman in good health and CMV-seronegative. The genes are TRBV6-5 and TRBJ2-7; 8 nucleotides match TRBD1. Sequenced input: PBMCs. CDR3 loop: CASSKTGGSYEQYF. CDR3 nucleotides: TGTGCCAGCAGTAAAACAGGGGGGAGCTACGAGCAGTACTTC.